These 2 T cell receptor beta chains share one sample of origin, sequenced in a study of T cells in localized non-small cell lung cancer. The assay was immunoSEQ multiplex PCR, and TCRdb's table has in-frame clones only and misses some. The repertoire holds roughly 34,000 clones, with approximately 90% as singletons. The sample consisted of peripheral blood mononuclear cells, taken before any cancer treatment. The source is a man aged 40-75 years with stage III lung adenocarcinoma.

This chain joins TRBV6-6 and TRBJ2-1; D gene ambiguous. V lost 6 bases and J lost 6, with 6 bases in between. CDR1 is MNHNY, CDR2 SVGAGI, per germline (reference sequence). The CDR3 is 11 amino acids. The CDR3 region has the DNA TGTGCCAGCAGGTCTAGCAATGAGCAGTTCTTC. Protein: CASRSSNEQFF.

V gene TRBV7-2 combines with J gene TRBJ2-3, with unresolved D. Trimming removed 5 bases at V and 3 bases at J, with 15 bases between. The V gene's germline CDR1 is SGHTA and CDR2 FQGNSA. The CDR3 is 15 amino acids. CDR3 amino acids: CASSKTSGRTDTQYF. CDR3 nucleotide sequence: TGTGCCAGCAGCAAGACATCCGGTAGAACAGATACGCAGTATTTT. Looking up the rest from reference TRBV7-2 and TRBJ2-3 gives the full variable domain: GAGVSQSPSNKVTEKGKDVELRCDPISGHTALYWYRQSLGQGLEFLIYFQGNSAPDKSGLPSDRFSAERTGGSVSTLTIQRTQQEDSAVYLCASSKTSGRTDTQYFGPGTRLTVL.